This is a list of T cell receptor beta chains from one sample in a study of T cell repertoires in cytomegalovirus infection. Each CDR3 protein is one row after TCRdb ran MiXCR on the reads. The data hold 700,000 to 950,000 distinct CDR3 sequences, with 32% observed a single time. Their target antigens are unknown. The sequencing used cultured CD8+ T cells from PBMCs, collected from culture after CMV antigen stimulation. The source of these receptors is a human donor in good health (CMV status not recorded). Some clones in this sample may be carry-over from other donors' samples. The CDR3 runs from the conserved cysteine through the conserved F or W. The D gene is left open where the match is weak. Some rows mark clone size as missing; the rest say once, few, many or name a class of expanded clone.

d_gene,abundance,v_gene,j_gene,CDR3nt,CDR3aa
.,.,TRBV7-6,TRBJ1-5,TGTGCCAGCAGCCTCGACAGCGGGGAGTATCAGCCCCAGCATTTT,CASSLDSGEYQPQHF
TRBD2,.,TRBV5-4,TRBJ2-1,TGTGCCAGCAGCTTATTTCAGGGAGGGGATGAGCAGTTCTTC,CASSLFQGGDEQFF
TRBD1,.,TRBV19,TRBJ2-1,TGTGCCAGTAGGAAACGGGACAGGGGCGGAGCTTTTGAGCAGTTCTTC,CASRKRDRGGAFEQFF
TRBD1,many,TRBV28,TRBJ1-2,TGTGCCAGCAGTTTCGCAGGGGGCTATGGCTACACCTTC,CASSFAGGYGYTF
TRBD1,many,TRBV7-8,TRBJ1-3,TGTGCCAGCAGCGATACAGGGGGCTCTGGAAACACCATATATTTT,CASSDTGGSGNTIYF
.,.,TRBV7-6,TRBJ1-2,TGTGCCAGCAGCGCAGCGGGTACGGGTAACTATGGCTACACCTTC,CASSAAGTGNYGYTF
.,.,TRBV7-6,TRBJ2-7,TGTGCAGCTGGTTGGAACTACGAGCAGTACTTC,CAAGWNYEQYF
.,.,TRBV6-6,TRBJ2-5,TGTGCCAGCAGTATGGGGAGTAAGGAGACCCAGTACTTC,CASSMGSKETQYF
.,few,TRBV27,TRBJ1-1,TGTGCCAGCAGCGACGGAGGGCCCACTGAAGCTTTCTTT,CASSDGGPTEAFF
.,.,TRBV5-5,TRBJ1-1,TGTGCCAGCAGTCAAATTCCCGGGAACACTGAAGCTTTCTTT,CASSQIPGNTEAFF
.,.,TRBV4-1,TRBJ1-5,TGCGCCAGCAGCCCCGGAAAGAGGCAGCCCCAGCATTTT,CASSPGKRQPQHF
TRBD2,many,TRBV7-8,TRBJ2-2,TGTGCCAGCAGCTTAATAGCGGGGGAAAACACCGGGGAGCTGTTTTTT,CASSLIAGENTGELFF
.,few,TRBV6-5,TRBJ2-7,TGTGCCAGCAGTGAAGGGATACCCTACGAGCAGTACTTC,CASSEGIPYEQYF
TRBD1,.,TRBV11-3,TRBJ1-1,TGTGCCAGCAGCTGGCGAAGACAGGGTACGACTGAAGCTTTCTTT,CASSWRRQGTTEAFF
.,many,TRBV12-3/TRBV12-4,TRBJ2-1,TGTGCCAGCACCATGGGGGGCCTCTACAATGAGCAGTTCTTC,CASTMGGLYNEQFF
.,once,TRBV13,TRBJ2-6,TGTGCCAGCAGCATAGGGACTCGAGGACTGATCACTTTC,CASSIGTRGLITF
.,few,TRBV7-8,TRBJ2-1,TGTGCCAGCAGCTCGGACAGTGTGCTGTTCTTC,CASSSDSVLFF
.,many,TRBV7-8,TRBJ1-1,TGTGCCAGCAGCCCCGTTCCCCGCGGGGAGGGAACTGAAGCTTTCTTT,CASSPVPRGEGTEAFF
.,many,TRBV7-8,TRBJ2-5,TGTGCCAGCAGGGACTACCAAGAGACCCAGTACTTC,CASRDYQETQYF
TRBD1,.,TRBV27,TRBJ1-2,TGTGCCAGCAGTTTAGACGGACAGGGGTACGGCTATGGCTACACCTTC,CASSLDGQGYGYGYTF
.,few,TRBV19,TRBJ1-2,TGTGCCAGTAGTAACCGGACAGTCTATGGCTACACCTTC,CASSNRTVYGYTF
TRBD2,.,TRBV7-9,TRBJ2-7,TGTGCCAGCAGTTCCGGGACTAGCGGCTACGAGCAGTACTTC,CASSSGTSGYEQYF
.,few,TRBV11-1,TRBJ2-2,TGTGCCAGCAGCTTGGCGGGGACGTTGAACACCGGGGAGCTGTTTTTT,CASSLAGTLNTGELFF
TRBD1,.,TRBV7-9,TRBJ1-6,TGTGCCAGCAGCCACGGGGGGGACAGTAATTCACCCCTCCACTTT,CASSHGGDSNSPLHF
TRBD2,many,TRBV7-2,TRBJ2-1,TGTGCCAGCGTAGCGGGGGCCTACAATGAGCAGTTCTTC,CASVAGAYNEQFF
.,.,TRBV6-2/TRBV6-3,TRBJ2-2,TGTGCCAGCAGTCTTCGACCCGACACCGGGGAGCTGTTTTTT,CASSLRPDTGELFF
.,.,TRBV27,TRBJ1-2,TGTGCCAGCAGTTTATCGTACGGGAAGGCCAACTATGGCTACACCTTC,CASSLSYGKANYGYTF
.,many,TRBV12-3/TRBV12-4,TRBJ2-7,TGTGCCAGCAGTTTGGGGTGGAGGTACGAGCAGTACTTC,CASSLGWRYEQYF
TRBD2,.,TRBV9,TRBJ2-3,TGTGCCAGCAGCGTAGCGGGACTACACACAGATACGCAGTATTTT,CASSVAGLHTDTQYF
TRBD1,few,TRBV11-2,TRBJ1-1,TGTGCCAGCAGCCCCTGGCTCAGGGGGGTCGTGGACACTGAAGCTTTCTTT,CASSPWLRGVVDTEAFF
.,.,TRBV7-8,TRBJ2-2,TGTGCCAGCTATGGGGCTGGGGTCGGGGAGCTGTTTTTT,CASYGAGVGELFF
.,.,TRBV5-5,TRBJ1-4,TGTGCCAGCAGCGGTGACTGGCCTCGGATCGAAAAACTGTTTTTT,CASSGDWPRIEKLFF
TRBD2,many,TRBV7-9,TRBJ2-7,TGTGCCAGCAGCTCTCCGGGACTAGCCGAATACGAGCAGTACTTC,CASSSPGLAEYEQYF
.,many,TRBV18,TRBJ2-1,TGTGCCAGCTCACCTCTATTATGGGGTCAGGGTGCTAATGAGCAGTTCTTC,CASSPLLWGQGANEQFF
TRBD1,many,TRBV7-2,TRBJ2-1,TGTGCCAGCAGCTCACCCGGGACAGGGGTTTACAATGAGCAGTTCTTC,CASSSPGTGVYNEQFF
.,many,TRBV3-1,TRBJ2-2,TGTGCCAGCAGCCCCTTCTCGGGTGGGGAGCTGTTTTTT,CASSPFSGGELFF
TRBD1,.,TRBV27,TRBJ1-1,TGTGCCAGCACGCGAGGGGGCCTCGCTGAAGCTTTCTTT,CASTRGGLAEAFF
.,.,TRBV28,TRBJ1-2,TGTGCCAGCAGTTGGGGGACTCTCTATGGCTACACCTTC,CASSWGTLYGYTF
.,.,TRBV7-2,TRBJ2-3,TGTGCCAGCAGCTTAGTAGCGACTCACACAGATACGCAGTATTTT,CASSLVATHTDTQYF
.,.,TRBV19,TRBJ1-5,TGTGCCAGTACCCCGGGGGGAATGCCCCAGCATTTT,CASTPGGMPQHF
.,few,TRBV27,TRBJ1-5,TGTGCCAGCAGATCCCTTGGGGGGAGCAATCAGCCCCAGCATTTT,CASRSLGGSNQPQHF
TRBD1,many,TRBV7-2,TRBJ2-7,TGTGCCAGCAGCTTCGGGACAGGGGTGGGTTACGAGCAGTACTTC,CASSFGTGVGYEQYF